One T cell receptor beta chain is described in this entry. Its specificity is unknown. The PCR ran on 60 Vbeta and 13 Jbeta primers. As processed by the authors: About 11 million of about 80 million unique TCR beta chains were shared, per a later count. The data were produced by immunoSEQ multiplex PCR, yet TCRdb's version contains in-frame clones alone and is incomplete. The V and J calls and the clone size are those of that table, but D and trimming were determined from the DNA. The sample includes about 150,000 clones, roughly 73% of them seen just once. This CDR3 has 15 residues. Trimming stripped 0 bases from V and 4 bases from J, with 9 bases between. Germline V CDR1 and CDR2: SEHNR, FQNEAQ (reference sequence). This sample was included in a study of cytomegalovirus exposure and HLA in healthy donors. Findings of the study overall: Most of the TCR beta V segments (in an earlier analysis) were productive either about 87% or about 30% of the time. The study listed 164 cytomegalovirus-associated TCR beta chains. Further analysis, carried out later, found HLA-associated TCR beta chains more clonally expanded than equally common other chains.

This sequence originates from a man between 18 and 29 years old in good health and CMV-seropositive. The sequenced material came from PBMCs. The chain recombines TRBV7-9 with TRBJ1-4; D is possibly TRBD1 (5 bases). The CDR3 protein is CASSLAAGHNEKLFF. CDR3 in DNA: TGTGCCAGCAGCTTAGCGGCAGGACATAATGAAAAACTGTTTTTT.